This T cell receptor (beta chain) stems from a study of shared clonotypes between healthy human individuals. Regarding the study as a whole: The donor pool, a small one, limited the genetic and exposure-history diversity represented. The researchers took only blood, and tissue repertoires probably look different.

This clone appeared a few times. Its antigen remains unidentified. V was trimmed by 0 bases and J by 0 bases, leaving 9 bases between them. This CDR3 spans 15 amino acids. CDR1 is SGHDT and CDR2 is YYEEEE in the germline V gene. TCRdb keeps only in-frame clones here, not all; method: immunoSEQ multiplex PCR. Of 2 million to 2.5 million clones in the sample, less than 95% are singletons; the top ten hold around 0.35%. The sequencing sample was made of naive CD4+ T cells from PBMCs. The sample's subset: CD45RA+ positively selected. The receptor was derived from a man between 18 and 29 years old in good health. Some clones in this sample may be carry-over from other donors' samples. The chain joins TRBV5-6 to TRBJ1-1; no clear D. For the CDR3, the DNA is TGTGCCAGCAGCTTGGTCAATGGGGTGAACACTGAAGCTTTCTTT. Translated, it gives CASSLVNGVNTEAFF.